These 13 T cell receptor beta chains were all obtained from the same sample, sequenced in a study of T cells in Graves' hyperthyroidism and ophthalmopathy. TCR beta CDR3 sequences were amplified from RNA transcripts. First-round RT-PCR with HTBI primers amplified the TCR CDR3 region. TCRdb fed the multiplex PCR reads into MiXCR, producing one record per CDR3 protein. The sample consists of 95,000 to 110,000 distinct CDR3 sequences, more than 15% of them appearing once. The specimen sequenced was blood. The receptors here all came from a woman between 50 and 59 years old with Graves' hyperthyroidism.

Concerning this clonotype: Being one base from a much bigger clone, this may be a read error. This chain links TRBV11-1 with TRBJ2-5; 11 nucleotides match TRBD2. Germline V gene data show CDR1 as SGHAT and CDR2 as FQDESV (reference sequence). V shed 7 bases, J shed 13 bases, and the junction held 17 bases outside the gene matches. This CDR3 contains 15 residues. This CDR3 reads CASNPQTSGEGPLYF. The CDR3 DNA reads as TGTGCCAGCAACCCTCAGACTAGCGGGGAGGGACCCCTGTACTTC.

This clonotype was recorded at least ten times. This CDR3 reads CASSQDGKSTDTQYF. The CDR3 DNA follows: TGCGCCAGCAGCCAAGACGGGAAGAGCACAGATACGCAGTATTTT. The J gene is TRBJ2-3, the V gene TRBV4-1; possibly TRBD2 for D (5 bases). From germline, CDR1 is MGHRA and CDR2 YSYEKL. V lost 0 bases and J lost 0, with 7 bases in between. The CDR3 runs 15 residues.

This clonotype occurred a few times. A read error is possible here, since a much larger clone lies one base away. This CDR3 is CASSGTSSYERYV. CDR3 sequence (DNA): TGTGCCAGCAGTGGGACTAGCTCCTACGAGCGGTACGTC. The chain employs TRBV6-1 and TRBJ2-7; 8 bases agree with TRBD2. The CDR3 runs 13 residues. Germline V gives CDR1 MNHNS, CDR2 SASEGT.

This clonotype was seen repeatedly, ten times or more. DNA of the CDR3: TGCAGCGTTGCGGCGGGGGGCAGTGGGAACACTGAAGCTTTCTTT. This sequence encodes CSVAAGGSGNTEAFF. The chain links TRBV29-1 to TRBJ1-1, with D possibly matching TRBD1 (6 bases). Germline loops: CDR1 SQVTM, CDR2 ANQGSEA. The length of the CDR3 is 15 residues. Trimming cost V 4 bases and J 1 base, with 16 bases left between them.

The table lists this clonotype with many counts. The chain carries TRBV18 and TRBJ2-1; 7 bases align to TRBD2. The CDR3 length is 13 residues. With 6 bases clipped from V and 3 bases from J, the junction kept 2 bases outside the gene matches. From germline, CDR1 is KGHSH and CDR2 LQKENI. The CDR3 DNA is TGTGCCAGCTCTACGGGGGGCTACAATGAGCAGTTCTTC. Translating it yields CASSTGGYNEQFF.

This clonotype was detected ten times or more. V usage is TRBV29-1 and J usage is TRBJ1-1, with D unclear. The CDR3 extends over 11 amino acids. CDR1 and CDR2 from the germline V gene are SQVTM and ANQGSEA. V shed 7 bases and J shed 0 bases, with 6 bases lying between them. The CDR3 coding sequence is TGCAGCGGTCGACTGAACACTGAAGCTTTCTTT. This gives the protein CSGRLNTEAFF.

This chain connects TRBV20-1 to TRBJ1-1, with D possibly being TRBD1 (5 bases). The CDR3 totals 15 residues. Germline values: CDR1 DFQATT, CDR2 SNEGSKA (reference sequence). Trimming stripped 5 bases from V and 0 bases from J, with 16 bases between. DNA for the CDR3: TGCAGTGCTCCCCCGGGGGGGGGGATGAACACTGAAGCTTTCTTT. Amino acids: CSAPPGGGMNTEAFF.

This clonotype was seen many times. The V and J genes are TRBV6-2 or TRBV6-3 and TRBJ2-1, with D hard to call. The CDR3 is 15 residues long. The V end was cut by 8 bases, the J end by 0 bases, with 14 bases between. Germline V gene data show CDR1 as MNHEY and CDR2 as SVGEGT. The CDR3, as DNA: TGTGCCAGCGAGTCCACCGGGCGCTCCTACAATGAGCAGTTCTTC. Its translation is CASESTGRSYNEQFF.

The table lists this clonotype with many counts. The chain carries TRBV5-8 and TRBJ2-6, with 8 bases identical to TRBD1. This CDR3 is built from 16 residues. V trimming: 3 bases; J trimming: 4 bases; junction bases outside the gene matches: 6. Germline loops: CDR1 SGHTS, CDR2 YDEGEE. The CDR3 bases are TGTGCCAGCAGCTCCCAACAGGGGGTCGGGGCCAACGTCCTGACTTTC. This translates into CASSSQQGVGANVLTF.

This clonotype was seen ten or more times. CDR3 residues: CSARLRQETQYF. Written as DNA, the CDR3 is TGCAGTGCTAGACTCAGGCAAGAGACCCAGTACTTC. V gene TRBV20-1 combines with J gene TRBJ2-5; D is unclear. This CDR3 comprises 12 residues. V was pared by 2 bases and J by 2 bases, with 6 bases between. The germline V gene has CDR1 DFQATT and CDR2 SNEGSKA (reference sequence).

Ten or more counts support this clonotype. The chain carries TRBV20-1 and TRBJ1-6; D uncertain. This CDR3 is built from 15 residues. The V end was cut by 0 bases, the J end by 9 bases, with 15 bases between. Germline CDR1 DFQATT, CDR2 SNEGSKA (reference sequence). The CDR3: CSARDYKGKGSPLHF. DNA for the CDR3: TGCAGTGCTAGAGATTATAAGGGAAAAGGTTCACCCCTCCACTTT.

This clonotype was seen many times. The CDR3 DNA sequence: TGCAGTGCTAGCGGCCCTCCACCTCCTTACGAGCAGTACTTC. The encoded protein is CSASGPPPPYEQYF. The gene calls are TRBV20-1 and TRBJ2-7, with no clear D. V was clipped by 3 bases and J by 4 bases, with 16 bases between them. CDR1 is DFQATT and CDR2 is SNEGSKA in the germline V gene (reference sequence). CDR3 length equals 14 residues.

This clonotype was found many times. The chain links TRBV7-9 to TRBJ2-1; unclear D gene. Trimming shortened V by 4 bases and J by 0 bases, and 13 bases separated the two germline ends. CDR1 and CDR2 from the germline V gene are SEHNR and FQNEAQ (reference sequence). The CDR3 loop spans 16 amino acids. This chain's CDR3 is CASSWAASSSYNEQFF. The DNA of the CDR3 is TGTGCCAGCAGCTGGGCGGCGTCGAGCTCCTACAATGAGCAGTTCTTC.